This TCR beta chain was obtained from a study of yellow fever vaccine responses in identical twins. Study-level points and caveats: Vaccine T cell responses of twins reportedly seemed partly convergent and partly personalized.

The ends lost 0 bases at V and 7 bases at J; junction bases unmatched: 8. Germline CDR1 and CDR2: MNHEY and SVGEGT. This CDR3 is 16 amino acids long. Notes on this clonotype: Its antigen is currently unknown.

From the RT-PCR reads, TCRdb called clonotypes with MiXCR, one entry per CDR3 protein. The repertoire includes 18,000 or so distinct CDR3 sequences, 60% to 70% of them detected once, and 6.5% to 8.5% sits in the top ten. This receptor was identified in a woman between 18 and 29 years old who received the yellow fever vaccine. The sequenced sample was T cells from blood (PBMCs), unsorted or a sorted subset (not recorded which), obtained before or after yellow fever vaccination (not recorded which). The rearrangement links TRBV6-2 or TRBV6-3 to TRBJ2-1, with 8 positions matching TRBD2. This chain's CDR3 is CASSYSGSGNSNEQFF. The CDR3, as DNA: TGTGCCAGCAGTTACTCTGGTAGCGGGAACTCGAATGAGCAGTTCTTC.